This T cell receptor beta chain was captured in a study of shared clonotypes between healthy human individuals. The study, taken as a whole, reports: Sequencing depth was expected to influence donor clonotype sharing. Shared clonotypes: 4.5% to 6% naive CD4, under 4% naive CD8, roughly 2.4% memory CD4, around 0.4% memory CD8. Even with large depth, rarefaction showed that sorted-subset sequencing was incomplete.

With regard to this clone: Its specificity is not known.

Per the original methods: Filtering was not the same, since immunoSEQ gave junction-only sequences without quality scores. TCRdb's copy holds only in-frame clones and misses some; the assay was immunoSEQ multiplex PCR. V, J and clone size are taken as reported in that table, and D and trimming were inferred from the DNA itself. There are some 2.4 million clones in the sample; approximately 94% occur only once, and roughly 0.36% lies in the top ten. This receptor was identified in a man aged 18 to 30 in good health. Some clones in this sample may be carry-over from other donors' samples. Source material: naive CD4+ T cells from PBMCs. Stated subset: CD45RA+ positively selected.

CDR3 amino acids: CASSIGGFYGYTF. The CDR3 DNA follows: TGTGCCAGCAGTATTGGGGGGTTCTATGGCTACACCTTC. The chain has TRBV28 and TRBJ1-2, with a tentative D call TRBD1 (5 bases). The CDR3 has 13 residues. The V gene lost 5 bases and the J gene lost 4 bases, with 11 bases spanning the gap. Germline CDR1 MDHEN, CDR2 SYDVKM.